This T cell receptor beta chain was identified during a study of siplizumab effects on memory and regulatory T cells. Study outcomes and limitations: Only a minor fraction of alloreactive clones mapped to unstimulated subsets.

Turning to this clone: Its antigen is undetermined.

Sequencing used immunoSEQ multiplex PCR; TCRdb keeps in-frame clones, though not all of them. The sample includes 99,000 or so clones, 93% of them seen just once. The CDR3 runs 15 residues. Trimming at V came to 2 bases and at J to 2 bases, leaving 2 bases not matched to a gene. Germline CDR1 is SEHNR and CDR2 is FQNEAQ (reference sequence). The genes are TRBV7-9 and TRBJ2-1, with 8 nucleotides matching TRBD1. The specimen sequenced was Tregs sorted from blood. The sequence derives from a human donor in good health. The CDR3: CASSLWTGTYNEQFF. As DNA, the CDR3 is TGTGCCAGCAGCTTATGGACAGGGACCTACAATGAGCAGTTCTTC.